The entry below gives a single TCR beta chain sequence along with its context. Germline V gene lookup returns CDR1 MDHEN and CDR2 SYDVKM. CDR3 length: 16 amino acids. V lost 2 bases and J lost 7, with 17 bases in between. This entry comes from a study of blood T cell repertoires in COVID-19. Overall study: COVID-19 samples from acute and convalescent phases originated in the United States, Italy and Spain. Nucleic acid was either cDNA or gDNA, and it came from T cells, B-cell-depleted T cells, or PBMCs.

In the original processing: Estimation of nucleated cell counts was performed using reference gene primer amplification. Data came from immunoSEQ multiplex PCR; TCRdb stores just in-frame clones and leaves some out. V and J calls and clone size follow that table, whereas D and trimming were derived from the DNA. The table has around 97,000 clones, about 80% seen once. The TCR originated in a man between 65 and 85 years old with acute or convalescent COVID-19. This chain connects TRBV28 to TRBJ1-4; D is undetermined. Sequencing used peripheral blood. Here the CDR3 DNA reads TGTGCCAGCAGTTTACAAAGAACTCTTCGGGGTGAAAAACTGTTTTTT. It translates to CASSLQRTLRGEKLFF.